The 17 T cell receptor beta chains given below trace back to one sample, sequenced in a study of T cell changes during pregnancy in multiple sclerosis (dated by TCRdb to the late 2010s). The method was the immunoSEQ multiplex PCR assay. This is the immuneACCESS table as TCRdb keeps it, with only in-frame sequences that have V and J called. A part of the clones is gone; compared with another copy, unresolved V genes explain less than half, and the rest is unexplained. The sample table lists some 20,000 clones, more than 75% of them with a count of one. The top ten hold about 1.3% of the sample. The sequences come from CD4+ T cells from peripheral blood mononuclear cells, collected in the first trimester of pregnancy. These receptors were taken from a female donor in good health, enrolled as a control in a pregnancy study.

V gene TRBV9 combines with J gene TRBJ2-5, with TRBD1 identical over 9 bases. J lost 8 bases, V lost 3 bases, and 2 bases had no gene match. Germline V lookup: CDR1 SGDLS, CDR2 YYNGEE. This CDR3 is built from 12 residues. The CDR3 sequence: CASSEGQGTQYF. The CDR3 nucleotides are TGTGCCAGCAGCGAGGGACAGGGCACCCAGTACTTC.

The rearrangement uses TRBV30 and TRBJ1-2, with D tentatively TRBD1 (5 bases). Germline values: CDR1 GTSNPN, CDR2 SVGIG (reference sequence). The CDR3 covers 10 residues. The CDR3: CAREGPGYTF. Here the CDR3 DNA reads TGTGCTCGGGAGGGACCTGGCTACACCTTC.

A word on this clone: The junction and the germline gene differ at one end; a read error may be behind it. The chain is built from TRBV10-3 and TRBJ2-5, with TRBD1 identical over 8 bases. The CDR3 covers 15 residues. Germline values: CDR1 ENHRY, CDR2 SYGVKD. CDR3 in amino acids: CATSSRQGAQGTQYF. CDR3 in DNA: TGTGCCACCTCATCCCGCCAGGGGGCACAAGGGACCCAGTACTTC.

This clone was seen only once. The V call is TRBV30, the J call TRBJ1-6; 12 positions match TRBD1. The length of the CDR3 is 18 residues. Germline CDR1 and CDR2: GTSNPN and SVGIG (reference sequence). V lost 3 bases to trimming and J lost 0 bases; unmatched junction nucleotides: 6. The CDR3 is CAWRSRDRGPSYNSPLHF. In DNA, the CDR3 is TGTGCCTGGAGGTCTCGGGACAGGGGGCCCTCCTATAATTCACCCCTCCACTTT.

This chain links TRBV15 with TRBJ2-3, with 9 bases matching TRBD1. This CDR3 is 16 amino acids long. Looked up from germline, CDR1 is LNHNV and CDR2 is YYDKDF (reference sequence). Trimming cost V 4 bases and J 0 bases; bases outside gene matches: 5. CDR3 loop: CATSKGQGGSTDTQYF. CDR3 DNA sequence: TGTGCCACCAGCAAGGGACAGGGAGGGAGCACAGATACGCAGTATTTT.

This rearrangement joins TRBV2 to TRBJ2-7; 10 bases are a match to TRBD1. The germline CDR1 and CDR2 sequences are SNHLY and FYNNEI. CDR3 length: 15 residues. V lost 7 bases and J lost 2; bases outside the gene matches: 8. CDR3 nucleotide sequence: TGTGCCAGCACTCCAAGGACAGGGGGGACCTACGAGCAGTACTTC. Its translation: CASTPRTGGTYEQYF.

The chain couples TRBV15 to TRBJ2-1; 8 bases line up with TRBD2. The CDR3 sequence is 17 residues long. Losses at the gene ends were 0 bases for V and 0 bases for J; bases not matched to a gene: 4. Looked up from germline, CDR1 is LNHNV and CDR2 is YYDKDF (reference sequence). CDR3 bases: TGTGCCACCAGCAGAGATCTGAGCGGGAGCTCCTACAATGAGCAGTTCTTC. Encoded protein: CATSRDLSGSSYNEQFF.

The J gene is TRBJ2-7, the V gene TRBV30, with 9 nucleotides matching TRBD1. Germline trimming cut 7 bases from V and 0 bases from J; bases unmatched to any gene: 4. Germline V CDR1 and CDR2: GTSNPN, SVGIG (reference sequence). This CDR3 is built from 13 residues. The CDR3 sequence is CASDRGNSYEQYF. As DNA, the CDR3 is TGTGCCTCCGACAGGGGGAACTCCTACGAGCAGTACTTC.

The chain combines TRBV10-2 with TRBJ2-7, with a tentative D call TRBD2 (6 bases). Germline V gene sequence: CDR1 WSHSY, CDR2 SAAADI. CDR3 length: 12 residues. V lost 6 bases to trimming and J lost 3 bases, with 9 bases between them. The CDR3 DNA sequence: TGCGCCAGCAGGGTAGCGGACTACGAGCAGTACTTC. This encodes CASRVADYEQYF.

The V call is TRBV11-2, the J call TRBJ2-3, with 7 bases that match TRBD2. The CDR3 consists of 17 residues. Losses at the gene ends were 5 bases for V and 0 bases for J; bases not matched to a gene: 11. Germline CDR1 and CDR2: SGHAT and FQNNGV. CDR3 DNA: TGTGCCAGCAGCACCCGACTAGCCGATACTAGCACAGATACGCAGTATTTT. It specifies CASSTRLADTSTDTQYF.

This chain uses TRBV6-5 with TRBJ2-1; weak D call: TRBD2 (6 bases). CDR3 length: 16 amino acids. V was pared by 0 bases and J by 6 bases, with 15 bases between. CDR1 is MNHEY, CDR2 SVGAGI, per germline. DNA of the CDR3: TGTGCCAGCAGTTACTCGGACGGGGGTCGTTTCAATGAGCAGTTCTTC. Encoded protein: CASSYSDGGRFNEQFF.

The chain employs TRBV13 and TRBJ1-1, with D unclear. CDR1 PRHDT and CDR2 FYEKMQ come from the germline V gene (reference sequence). The V and J ends lost 5 bases and 5 bases respectively, with 12 bases between them. The length of the CDR3 is 13 residues. CDR3 protein: CASSPAGWTEAFF. CDR3 in DNA: TGTGCCAGCAGCCCGGCGGGGTGGACTGAAGCTTTCTTT. The whole variable domain, remainder taken from reference TRBV13 and TRBJ1-1, is AAGVIQSPRHLIKEKRETATLKCYPIPRHDTVYWYQQGPGQDPQFLISFYEKMQSDKGSIPDRFSAQQFSDYHSELNMSSLELGDSALYFCASSPAGWTEAFFGQGTRLTVV.

The V gene is TRBV7-2, the J gene TRBJ1-2; TRBD1 might be the D (5 bases). The CDR3 has 15 residues. Trimming left V 5 bases short and J 4 bases short, with 17 bases between. Germline CDR1 is SGHTA and CDR2 is FQGNSA. CDR3 in amino acids: CASSANPWGPYGYTF. In nucleotides, the CDR3 is TGTGCCAGCAGCGCAAACCCGTGGGGCCCCTATGGCTACACCTTC. The full variable domain, rest sourced from reference TRBV7-2 and TRBJ1-2, is GAGVSQSPSNKVTEKGKDVELRCDPISGHTALYWYRQSLGQGLEFLIYFQGNSAPDKSGLPSDRFSAERTGGSVSTLTIQRTQQEDSAVYLCASSANPWGPYGYTFGSGTRLTVV.

The chain combines TRBV6-5 with TRBJ1-1; weak D call: TRBD1 (5 bases). The germline gives CDR1 MNHEY, CDR2 SVGAGI. Trimming shortened V by 8 bases and J by 0 bases, and 10 bases separated the two germline ends. This CDR3 contains 13 residues. CDR3 coding DNA: TGTGCCAGCTCGATGACAGTGAACACTGAAGCTTTCTTT. Translated, it gives CASSMTVNTEAFF.

The chain couples TRBV5-1 to TRBJ2-2; 8 nucleotides agree with TRBD2. Per the germline V gene, CDR1 is SGHRS and CDR2 is YFSETQ. The CDR3 covers 17 residues. Trimming removed 3 bases from V and 3 bases from J; junction bases left unmatched: 10. Here the CDR3 DNA reads TGCGCCAGCAGCTCCCAGCTTAGCGGGACCTACACCGGGGAGCTGTTTTTT. This translates into CASSSQLSGTYTGELFF.

This CDR3 is CASSYSRTGPYEQYF. DNA for the CDR3: TGTGCCAGCAGTTACTCGAGGACAGGCCCCTACGAGCAGTACTTC. The chain carries TRBV6-5 and TRBJ2-7; the match to TRBD1 covers 7 bases. From germline, CDR1 is MNHEY and CDR2 SVGAGI. This CDR3 region has 15 residues. The junction had 4 bases not matched to a gene; V was cut back by 0 bases and J by 2 bases.

This rearrangement joins TRBV4-2 to TRBJ2-1, with 11 bases identical to TRBD2. The CDR3 totals 15 residues. J lost 12 bases, V lost 3 bases, and 10 bases had no gene match. Germline V gives CDR1 LGHNA, CDR2 YNFKEQ. The CDR3 nucleotides are TGTGCCAGCAGCCAGGTACTAGCGGGAGCCACAGGGCAGTTCTTC. This gives the protein CASSQVLAGATGQFF.